This T cell receptor (beta chain) derives from a study of identical twins. Findings and caveats of the study: Out-of-frame alpha sequences common to twins exhibited an excess of low generation probability.

Germline V gives CDR1 SQVTM, CDR2 ANQGSEA. The CDR3 is made up of 11 amino acids. This clonotype has more than one count but fewer than ten. The antigen is unknown. One end of the junction does not line up with germline, which may come from a read error. From the 5' RACE reads, TCRdb called clonotypes with MiXCR, one entry per CDR3 protein. The top ten clones hold 0.45% to 0.5% of a sample with about 530,000 distinct CDR3 sequences, approximately 20% of them seen once. A further study also used this sample, focusing on yellow fever vaccine responses in identical twins.

This sequence joins TRBV29-1 and TRBJ1-2; 10 positions match TRBD1. The specimen sequenced was CD4+ T cells sorted from blood. The origin of this receptor is a woman aged 18-29 years in good health. The CDR3 coding sequence is TGCAGCGCAATGCAGACAGGGGGCTATGCCTTC. It specifies CSAMQTGGYAF.